Below are 27 T cell receptor beta chains sequenced from a single sample in a study of blood T cell repertoires in COVID-19. The protocol was immunoSEQ multiplex PCR, while the TCRdb copy is restricted to in-frame clones and leaves out a portion. The sample yields approximately 240,000 clones, around four fifths seen once. Sequenced sample: peripheral blood. The source is a woman aged 40 to 50 with active or convalescent COVID-19.

The J gene is TRBJ2-3, the V gene TRBV19; D gene ambiguous. The germline V and J ends were trimmed by 1 base and 6 bases, with 8 bases remaining between them. From germline, CDR1 is LNHDA and CDR2 SQIVND (reference sequence). The CDR3 sequence is 13 residues long. CDR3 in amino acids: CASSIARLDTQYF. The CDR3 nucleotides read TGTGCCAGTAGTATAGCGCGACTTGATACGCAGTATTTT. The whole variable domain, remainder taken from reference TRBV19 and TRBJ2-3, is DGGITQSPKYLFRKEGQNVTLSCEQNLNHDAMYWYRQDPGQGLRLIYYSQIVNDFQKGDIAEGYSVSREKKESFPLTVTSAQKNPTAFYLCASSIARLDTQYFGPGTRLTVL.

This clone was counted a few times. The V and J genes are TRBV25-1 and TRBJ1-2; 7 bases are a match to TRBD1. With V trimmed by 3 bases and J by 8 bases, 12 bases remained unmatched. There are 15 residues in the CDR3. Germline V gene data show CDR1 as MGHDK and CDR2 as SYGVNS. The CDR3 here is CASSDYGQAAWGYTF. CDR3 coding DNA: TGTGCCAGCAGTGATTACGGACAGGCGGCATGGGGCTACACCTTC.

CDR3 DNA: TGTGCCAGCAGCTTGGTAGGAGAGAACACTGAAGCTTTCTTT. This sequence encodes CASSLVGENTEAFF. V and J are TRBV5-6 and TRBJ1-1; D is uncertain. Trimming took 0 bases from V and 1 from J, leaving 7 bases between them. Looked up from germline, CDR1 is SGHDT and CDR2 is YYEEEE. This CDR3 is 14 amino acids long.

This clone was counted only a few times. V is TRBV12-3 or TRBV12-4 and J is TRBJ2-2, with D uncertain. Trimming stripped 5 bases from V and 8 bases from J, with 12 bases between. CDR3 length: 13 amino acids. In DNA form, the CDR3 reads TGTGCCAGCAGTACCTCGCTAGATGGGGAGCTGTTTTTT. Its protein is CASSTSLDGELFF.

This chain links TRBV28 with TRBJ2-1, with 7 bases that match TRBD1. The CDR3 sequence is 15 residues long. Unmatched junction bases numbered 8, after V lost 6 bases and J lost 3 bases. The V gene's germline CDR1 is MDHEN and CDR2 SYDVKM. Here the CDR3 reads CASRKDRRLYNEQFF. The CDR3 DNA sequence: TGTGCCAGCAGAAAGGACAGGAGGCTCTACAATGAGCAGTTCTTC.

This clone was seen a few times. The CDR3 loop reads CASSLSTGAAFF. The CDR3 nucleotides are TGTGCCAGCAGTTTGTCGACAGGGGCGGCTTTCTTT. This chain connects TRBV28 to TRBJ1-1; TRBD1 aligns across 8 bases. V was pared by 3 bases and J by 11 bases, with 5 bases of the junction left unmatched. This CDR3 comprises 12 residues. Germline V gene sequence: CDR1 MDHEN, CDR2 SYDVKM.

This clone showed up just a few times. The CDR3 sequence is CACPTTGGTEAFF. DNA for the CDR3: TGTGCCTGCCCAACAACAGGGGGCACTGAAGCTTTCTTT. V and J are TRBV30 and TRBJ1-1; 8 bases agree with TRBD1. The germline CDR1 and CDR2 sequences are GTSNPN and SVGIG (reference sequence). The CDR3 contains 13 residues. V lost 6 bases and J lost 4; bases outside the gene matches: 7. The full variable domain, in which reference TRBV30 and TRBJ1-1 provide the parts outside the CDR3, is SQTIHQWPATLVQPVGSPLSLECTVEGTSNPNLYWYRQAAGRGLQLLFYSVGIGQISSEVPQNLSASRPQDRQFILSSKKLLLSDSGFYLCACPTTGGTEAFFGQGTRLTVV.

This clone was detected only a few times. The rearrangement joins TRBV28 to TRBJ1-1; possible D gene TRBD1, 6 bases. CDR1 and CDR2 (germline): MDHEN, SYDVKM. The CDR3 is 14 residues long. V was cut by 6 bases and J by 3 bases, with 14 bases left in between. The CDR3 protein is CASRLQGVDTEAFF. CDR3 in DNA: TGTGCCAGCAGGCTACAGGGAGTCGACACTGAAGCTTTCTTT. The variable domain in full, completed from reference TRBV28 and TRBJ1-1, reads DVKVTQSSRYLVKRTGEKVFLECVQDMDHENMFWYRQDPGLGLRLIYFSYDVKMKEKGDIPEGYSVSREKKERFSLILESASTNQTSMYLCASRLQGVDTEAFFGQGTRLTVV.

This clone was picked up one time. At one boundary the junction diverges from the germline segment, which might be a read error. This rearrangement joins TRBV5-4 to TRBJ1-6; the match to TRBD1 covers 9 bases. Germline lookup yields CDR1 SGHNT and CDR2 YYREEE (reference sequence). The CDR3 sequence is 16 residues long. The CDR3 region is CASSLDRGGYNSPLHF. The CDR3 DNA reads TGTGCCAGCAGTTTGGACAGGGGAGGTTATAATTCACCCCTCCACTTT.

This chain links TRBV5-1 with TRBJ2-1; 8 positions match TRBD1. The V gene's germline CDR1 is SGHRS and CDR2 YFSETQ. J gave up 2 bases and V 6 bases, and 4 bases lay outside the gene matches. The CDR3 is 14 amino acids. The CDR3 DNA reads TGCGCCAGCAACCCGACAGGGGCCTACAATGAGCAGTTCTTC. As protein: CASNPTGAYNEQFF.

Ten or more counts support this clone. In nucleotides, the CDR3 is TGTGCCAGCCAACGGAGCGGGGGGGCCACAAATGAGCAGTTCTTC. Its translation is CASQRSGGATNEQFF. J is TRBJ2-1 and V is TRBV27; 10 bases map to TRBD2. There are 15 residues in the CDR3. Trimming took 8 bases from V and 7 from J; bases not matched to a gene: 11. The germline V gene encodes CDR1 MNHEY and CDR2 SMNVEV (reference sequence).

This clone showed up just a few times. The rearrangement links TRBV27 to TRBJ1-4, with a weak D call TRBD1 (5 bases). Trimming left V 5 bases short and J 6 bases short, with 13 bases between. This CDR3 contains 14 residues. Germline V lookup: CDR1 MNHEY, CDR2 SMNVEV (reference sequence). The CDR3 region is CASSLRQTDEKLFF. The CDR3, as DNA: TGTGCCAGCAGTCTCCGACAGACGGATGAAAAACTGTTTTTT. The full variable domain, rest sourced from reference TRBV27 and TRBJ1-4, is EAQVTQNPRYLITVTGKKLTVTCSQNMNHEYMSWYRQDPGLGLRQIYYSMNVEVTDKGDVPEGYKVSRKEKRNFPLILESPSPNQTSLYFCASSLRQTDEKLFFGSGTQLSVL.

The gene calls are TRBV19 and TRBJ1-2; a weak D match, TRBD1 (6 bases). The germline V gene encodes CDR1 LNHDA and CDR2 SQIVND (reference sequence). This CDR3 region has 15 residues. Trimming removed 7 bases at V and 0 bases at J, with 15 bases between. CDR3 residues: CASTPTGSANYGYTF. CDR3 DNA: TGTGCCAGTACCCCGACAGGCTCAGCTAACTATGGCTACACCTTC.

In this sample, this clone turned up a few times. This chain connects TRBV6-5 to TRBJ1-6; D possibly corresponds to TRBD1 (6 bases). The ends were cut back, 6 bases at V and 9 bases at J, with 15 bases in the middle. CDR1 is MNHEY, CDR2 SVGAGI, per germline. CDR3 length equals 14 residues. DNA for the CDR3: TGTGCCAGCAGCCCACAGGGTGGGGTTTCACCCCTCCACTTT. Translation gives CASSPQGGVSPLHF.

J is TRBJ2-4 and V is TRBV4-1; D is unresolved. The CDR3 has 13 amino acids. The V gene's germline CDR1 is MGHRA and CDR2 YSYEKL. Trimming stripped 0 bases from V and 6 bases from J, with 6 bases between. CDR3 sequence: CASSQDVRNIQYF. For the CDR3, the DNA is TGCGCCAGCAGCCAAGATGTTAGAAACATTCAGTACTTC.

This clone came up many times. The rearrangement links TRBV27 to TRBJ1-2; weak D call: TRBD1 (5 bases). The germline CDR1 and CDR2 sequences are MNHEY and SMNVEV (reference sequence). V lost 4 bases and J lost 8, with 23 bases in between. This CDR3 is built from 16 residues. CDR3 in DNA: TGTGCCAGCAGTTCTGCCACCCGTGGGAGGGGCTACGGCTACACCTTC. It specifies CASSSATRGRGYGYTF.

This clone occurred once. Here the CDR3 DNA reads TGTGCCACCAGCAGAACTACAGGGGGCGTGGAGGACACTGAAGCTTTCTTT. Translation: CATSRTTGGVEDTEAFF. The rearrangement joins TRBV15 to TRBJ1-1; 9 positions agree with TRBD1. The CDR3 is 17 amino acids. Trimming took 2 bases from V and 3 from J; bases not matched to a gene: 10. Germline values: CDR1 LNHNV, CDR2 YYDKDF (reference sequence).

The sample holds many counts of this clone. CDR3 sequence (DNA): TGTGCCAGCAGCCTGGGCCATCCCGGGGGGGAGACCCAGTACTTC. Protein: CASSLGHPGGETQYF. This sequence joins TRBV3-1 (or the pseudogene TRBV3-2) and TRBJ2-5; 7 bases agree with TRBD2. The CDR3 runs to 15 residues. Germline-derived CDR1 and CDR2 are LGHDT and YNNKEL (reference sequence). J lost 5 bases, V lost 4 bases, and 10 bases had no gene match.

The chain employs TRBV14 and TRBJ1-1, with 7 bases matching TRBD1. Germline lookup yields CDR1 SGHDN and CDR2 FVKESK. The CDR3 loop spans 15 amino acids. J was trimmed by 0 bases and V by 4 bases; bases with no gene match: 5. CDR3 in DNA: TGTGCCAGCAGCCGCTTGACAGGGTTGAACACTGAAGCTTTCTTT. It codes for CASSRLTGLNTEAFF.

This rearrangement joins TRBV5-1 to TRBJ2-6, with D possibly being TRBD2 (5 bases). This CDR3 spans 18 amino acids. The V end was cut by 7 bases, the J end by 0 bases, with 20 bases between. CDR1 SGHRS and CDR2 YFSETQ come from the germline V gene. CDR3 coding DNA: TGCGCCAGCGGAAGAGGACGGGATATGAGCTCTGGGGCCAACGTCCTGACTTTC. Translating it yields CASGRGRDMSSGANVLTF.

V is TRBV5-4 and J is TRBJ2-7; 10 bases match TRBD2. Losses at the gene ends were 2 bases for V and 8 bases for J; bases not matched to a gene: 13. Germline CDR1 SGHNT, CDR2 YYREEE (reference sequence). CDR3 length equals 16 residues. CDR3 nucleotides: TGTGCCAGCAGCTTTGGTAGCGGGGGGTCTTTGACACAGCAGTACTTC. Translation: CASSFGSGGSLTQQYF.

J is TRBJ2-3 and V is TRBV6-5; TRBD2 agrees at 8 bases. The germline V gene encodes CDR1 MNHEY and CDR2 SVGAGI. The V and J ends lost 0 bases and 2 bases, in that order; junction bases with no gene match: 4. The CDR3 loop spans 16 amino acids. In DNA, the CDR3 is TGTGCCAGCAGTTACTCGAGCGGGGGCGCCACAGATACGCAGTATTTT. Amino acid sequence: CASSYSSGGATDTQYF.

V and J are TRBV12-3 or TRBV12-4 and TRBJ2-2; 10 bases map to TRBD2. The J segment lost 11 bases and the V segment lost 7 bases, leaving 7 bases of the junction unmatched. The CDR3 has 13 amino acids. CDR3 sequence (DNA): TGTGCCAGCAAGATCACTAGCGGGGCTGAGCTGTTTTTT. As protein: CASKITSGAELFF.

This clone turned up a few times. The genes are TRBV23-1 and TRBJ1-3; D might be TRBD1 (6 bases). TRBV23-1 is classed as an ORF, of uncertain function. Between the trimmed V and J ends, which lost 1 base and 3 bases, there was a span of 22 bases. This CDR3 spans 19 amino acids. The CDR3 bases are TGCGCCAGCAGTCAATGTGCCCCCCTGCGGGGGCGCGGTGGAAACACCATATATTTT. This codes for CASSQCAPLRGRGGNTIYF.

This chain joins TRBV18 and TRBJ1-1; D remains ambiguous. Germline V CDR1 and CDR2: KGHSH, LQKENI. The CDR3 runs to 14 residues. V lost 4 bases to trimming and J lost 3 bases, with 12 bases between them. CDR3: CASSRIDLDTEAFF. CDR3 in DNA: TGTGCCAGCTCACGAATCGACTTAGACACTGAAGCTTTCTTT.

The chain employs TRBV6-5 and TRBJ2-5, with D possibly being TRBD1 (6 bases). Trimming cost V 7 bases and J 5 bases, with 17 bases left between them. Looked up from germline, CDR1 is MNHEY and CDR2 is SVGAGI. The CDR3 is 14 residues long. The CDR3 DNA is TGTGCCAGCACGACAACAGGGTCTAGGGAGACCCAGTACTTC. Protein: CASTTTGSRETQYF.

This chain joins TRBV5-1 and TRBJ2-1; D unresolved. V gave up 0 bases and J gave up 9 bases, with 7 bases separating them. CDR1 is SGHRS and CDR2 is YFSETQ in the germline V gene. There are 12 residues in the CDR3. CDR3 in amino acids: CASSLVVFEQFF. The CDR3 region has the DNA TGCGCCAGCAGCTTGGTAGTTTTTGAGCAGTTCTTC.